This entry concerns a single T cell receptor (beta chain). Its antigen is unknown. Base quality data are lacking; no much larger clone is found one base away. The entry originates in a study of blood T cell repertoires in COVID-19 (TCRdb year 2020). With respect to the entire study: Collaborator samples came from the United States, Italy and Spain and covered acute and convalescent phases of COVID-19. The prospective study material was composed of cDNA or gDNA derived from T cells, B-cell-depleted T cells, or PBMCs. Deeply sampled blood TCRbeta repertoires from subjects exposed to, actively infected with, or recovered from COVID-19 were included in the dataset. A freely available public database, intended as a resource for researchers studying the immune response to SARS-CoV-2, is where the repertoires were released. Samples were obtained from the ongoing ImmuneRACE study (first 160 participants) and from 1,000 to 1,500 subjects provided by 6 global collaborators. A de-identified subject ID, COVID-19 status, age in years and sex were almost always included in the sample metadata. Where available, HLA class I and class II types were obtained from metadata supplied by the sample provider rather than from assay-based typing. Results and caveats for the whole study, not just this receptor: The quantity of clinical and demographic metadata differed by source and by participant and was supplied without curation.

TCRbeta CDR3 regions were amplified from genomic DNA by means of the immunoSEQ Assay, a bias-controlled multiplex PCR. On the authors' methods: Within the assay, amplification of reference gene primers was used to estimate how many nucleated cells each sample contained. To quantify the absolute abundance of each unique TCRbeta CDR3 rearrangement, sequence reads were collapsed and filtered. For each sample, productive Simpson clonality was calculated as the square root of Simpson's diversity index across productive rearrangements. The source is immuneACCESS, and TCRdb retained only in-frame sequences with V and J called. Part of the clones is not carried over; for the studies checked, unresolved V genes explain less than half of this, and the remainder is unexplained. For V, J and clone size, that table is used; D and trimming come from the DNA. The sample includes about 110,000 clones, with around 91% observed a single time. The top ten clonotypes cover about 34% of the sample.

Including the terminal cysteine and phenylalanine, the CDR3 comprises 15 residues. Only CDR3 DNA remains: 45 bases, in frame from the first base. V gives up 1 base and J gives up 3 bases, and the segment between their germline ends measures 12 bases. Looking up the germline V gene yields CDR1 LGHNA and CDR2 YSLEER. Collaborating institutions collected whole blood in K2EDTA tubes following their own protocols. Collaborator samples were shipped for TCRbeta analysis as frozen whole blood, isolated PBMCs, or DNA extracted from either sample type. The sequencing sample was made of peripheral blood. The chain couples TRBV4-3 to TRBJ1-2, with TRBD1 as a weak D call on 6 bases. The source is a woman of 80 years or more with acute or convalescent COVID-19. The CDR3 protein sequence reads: CASSQGLRTDYGYTF. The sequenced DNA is TGCGCCAGCAGCCAAGGATTGAGGACAGACTATGGCTACACCTTC.